This T cell receptor beta chain emerged from a study of cytomegalovirus exposure and HLA in healthy donors. Study results and limitations: Three chains linked to CMV were shown in vitro to be specific for CMV antigens.

With respect to this clone: The antigen remains undetermined.

Germline V gives CDR1 LNHDA, CDR2 SQIVND (reference sequence). The CDR3 has 16 residues. J gave up 2 bases and V 4 bases, and 7 bases lay outside the gene matches. 60 Vbeta and 13 Jbeta primers were used in PCR. The method was immunoSEQ multiplex PCR; TCRdb's version includes in-frame clones alone and lacks a portion of them. The table shows fewer than 200,000 clones, with roughly 77% occurring only once. Material: PBMCs. The chain joins TRBV19 to TRBJ2-7; 11 bases are shared with TRBD1. The clonotype comes from a woman aged 40-49 years in good health and CMV-seropositive. DNA of the CDR3: TGTGCCAGTAGTAAACCGGGACAGGGGGGGACCTACGAGCAGTACTTC. Protein product: CASSKPGQGGTYEQYF.